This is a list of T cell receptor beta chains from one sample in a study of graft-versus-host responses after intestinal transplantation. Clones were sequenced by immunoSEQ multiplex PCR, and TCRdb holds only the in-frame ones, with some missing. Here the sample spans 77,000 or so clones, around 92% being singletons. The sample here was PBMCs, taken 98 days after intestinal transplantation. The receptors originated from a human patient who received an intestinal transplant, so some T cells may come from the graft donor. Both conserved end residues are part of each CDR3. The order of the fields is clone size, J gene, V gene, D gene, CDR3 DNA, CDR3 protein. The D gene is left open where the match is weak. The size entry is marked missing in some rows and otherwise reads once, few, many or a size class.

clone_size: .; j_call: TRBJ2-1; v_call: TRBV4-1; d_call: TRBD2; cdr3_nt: TGCGCCAGCAGCCAAAATGCCCTACTAGCGGGGGGTGGTAATGAGCAGTTCTTC; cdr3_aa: CASSQNALLAGGGNEQFF
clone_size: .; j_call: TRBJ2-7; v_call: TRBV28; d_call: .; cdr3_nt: TGTGCCAGCAGTCTCCGGCGGGGCCTTACCTACGAGCAGTACTTC; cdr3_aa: CASSLRRGLTYEQYF
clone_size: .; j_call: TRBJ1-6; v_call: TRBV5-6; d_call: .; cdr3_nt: TGTGCCAGCAGCTTATACGGCGGAAGCTCCTATAATTCACCCCTCCACTTT; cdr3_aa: CASSLYGGSSYNSPLHF
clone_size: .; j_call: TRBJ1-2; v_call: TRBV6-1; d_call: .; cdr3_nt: TGTGTCAGCACCCGGGACTTCCTCTATGGCTACACCTTC; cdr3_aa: CVSTRDFLYGYTF
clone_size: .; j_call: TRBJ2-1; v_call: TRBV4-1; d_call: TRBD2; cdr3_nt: TGCGCCAGCAGCCCCCAGCGGGAGTACGGCAATGAGCAGTTCTTC; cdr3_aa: CASSPQREYGNEQFF
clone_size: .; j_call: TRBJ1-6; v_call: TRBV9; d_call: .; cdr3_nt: TGTGCCAGCAAGGGAACAGTCTATAATTCACCCCTCCACTTT; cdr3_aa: CASKGTVYNSPLHF
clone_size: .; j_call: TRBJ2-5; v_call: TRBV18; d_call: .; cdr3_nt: TGTGCCAGCTCACCGATTCCAGGATCCCAAGAGACCCAGTACTTC; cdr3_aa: CASSPIPGSQETQYF
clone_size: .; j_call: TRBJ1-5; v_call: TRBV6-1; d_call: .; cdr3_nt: TGTGCCAGCAGTGAGACCCTGAGGCAGGGGATAAGCAATCAGCCCCAGCATTTT; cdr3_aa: CASSETLRQGISNQPQHF
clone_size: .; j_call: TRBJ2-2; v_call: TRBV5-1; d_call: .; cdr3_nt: TGCGCCAGCAGCTTGCACAGGGAGAACACCGGGGAGCTGTTTTTT; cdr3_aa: CASSLHRENTGELFF
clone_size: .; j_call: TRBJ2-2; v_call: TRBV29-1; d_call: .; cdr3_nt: TGCAGCGTACAAACAGTCCTCGGGGAGCTGTTTTTT; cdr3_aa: CSVQTVLGELFF
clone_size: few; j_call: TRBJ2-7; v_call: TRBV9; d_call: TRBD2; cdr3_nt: TGTGCCAGCAGCTCCGCGGGGGGGGTCGGCTACGAGCAGTACTTC; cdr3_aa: CASSSAGGVGYEQYF
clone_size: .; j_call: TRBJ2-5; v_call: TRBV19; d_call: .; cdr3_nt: TGTGCCAGTAGTATAGGAGGGGGAATGGAAGAGACCCAGTACTTC; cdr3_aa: CASSIGGGMEETQYF
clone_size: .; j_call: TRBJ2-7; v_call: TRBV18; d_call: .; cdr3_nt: TGTGCCAGCTATCACCAGCGACAAAATTCCCCCTACGAGCAGTACTTC; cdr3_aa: CASYHQRQNSPYEQYF
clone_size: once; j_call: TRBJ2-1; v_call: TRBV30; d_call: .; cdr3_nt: TGTGCCTGGAGTGTAACCCACTACAATGAGCAGTTCTTC; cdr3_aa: CAWSVTHYNEQFF
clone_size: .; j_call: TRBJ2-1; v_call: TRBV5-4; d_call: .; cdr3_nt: TGTGCCAGCAGCTTCCGGGAAGTTAAAAATGAGCAGTTCTTC; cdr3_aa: CASSFREVKNEQFF
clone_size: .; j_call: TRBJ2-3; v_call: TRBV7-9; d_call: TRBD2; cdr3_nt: TGTGCCAGCAGATTTCCGGGACTAGGGTCTTTAAGCACAGATACGCAGTATTTT; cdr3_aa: CASRFPGLGSLSTDTQYF
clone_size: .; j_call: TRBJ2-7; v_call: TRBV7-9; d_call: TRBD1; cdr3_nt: TGTGCCAGCAACCGTGGACAGGGGTTCTACGAGCAGTACTTC; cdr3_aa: CASNRGQGFYEQYF
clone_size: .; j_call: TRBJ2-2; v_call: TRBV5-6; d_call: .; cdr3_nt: TGTGCCAGCAGCTTGATAATGGGGTCCGGGGAGCTGTTTTTT; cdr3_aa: CASSLIMGSGELFF
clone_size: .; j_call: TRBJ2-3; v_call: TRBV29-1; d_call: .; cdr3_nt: TGCAGCGTTGTCAGCACAGATACGCAGTATTTT; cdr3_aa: CSVVSTDTQYF
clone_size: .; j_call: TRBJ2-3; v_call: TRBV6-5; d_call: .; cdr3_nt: TGTGCCAGCAGTTACTCAATAGATACGCAGTATTTT; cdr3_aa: CASSYSIDTQYF
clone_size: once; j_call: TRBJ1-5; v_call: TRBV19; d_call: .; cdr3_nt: TGTGCCAGTAGTATTGGGCGAGGCAATCAGCCCCAGCATTTT; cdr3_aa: CASSIGRGNQPQHF
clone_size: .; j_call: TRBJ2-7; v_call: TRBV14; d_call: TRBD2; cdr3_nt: TGTGCCAGCAGCCCATTAGGACTAGCGGGAGAGGGTGAGCAGTACTTC; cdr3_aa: CASSPLGLAGEGEQYF
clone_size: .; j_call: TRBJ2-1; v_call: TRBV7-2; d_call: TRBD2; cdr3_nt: TGTGCCAGCAGCTCGCCGGGACTAGCGGGAGGGACCCCTTACAATGAGCAGTTCTTC; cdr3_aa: CASSSPGLAGGTPYNEQFF
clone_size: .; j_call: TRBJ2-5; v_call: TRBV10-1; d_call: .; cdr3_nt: TGCGCCAGCAGTGAGGGACTAGAGACCCAGTACTTC; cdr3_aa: CASSEGLETQYF
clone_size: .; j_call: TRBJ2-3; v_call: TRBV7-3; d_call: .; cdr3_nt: TGTGCCAGCAGCTTATTAAACACAGATACGCAGTATTTT; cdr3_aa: CASSLLNTDTQYF
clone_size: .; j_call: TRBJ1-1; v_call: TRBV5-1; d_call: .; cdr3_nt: TGCGCCAGCAGCTTCCGAAGTGGGGACACTGAAGCTTTCTTT; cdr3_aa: CASSFRSGDTEAFF
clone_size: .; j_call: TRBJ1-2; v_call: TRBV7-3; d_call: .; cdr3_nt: TGTGCCAGCAGGTTAACCAGTGCGGCTAACTATGGCTACACCTTC; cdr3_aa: CASRLTSAANYGYTF
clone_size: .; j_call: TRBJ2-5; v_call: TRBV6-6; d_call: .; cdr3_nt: TGTGCCAGCGGTAGAGAGACCCAGTACTTC; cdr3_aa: CASGRETQYF
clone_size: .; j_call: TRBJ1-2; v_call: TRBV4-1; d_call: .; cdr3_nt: TGCGCCAGCAGCCAAGTATACCTCCTCGCGGGGGGCTACACCTTC; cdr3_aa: CASSQVYLLAGGYTF
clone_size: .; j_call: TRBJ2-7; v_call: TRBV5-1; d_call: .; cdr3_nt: TGCGCCAGCAGCTTGGTGCAGGGTACCTACGAGCAGTACTTC; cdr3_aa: CASSLVQGTYEQYF
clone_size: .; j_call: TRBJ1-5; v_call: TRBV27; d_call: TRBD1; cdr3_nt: TGTGCCAGCAGTGGCCGTAAGGGAGATCCGGGACAGGGTTATAGCAATCAGCCCCAGCATTTT; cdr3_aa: CASSGRKGDPGQGYSNQPQHF
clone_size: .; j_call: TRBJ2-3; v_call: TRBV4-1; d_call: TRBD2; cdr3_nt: TGCGCCAGCAGCCAGGTCTTCGGACTAGCGCGGCAACCAGATACGCAGTATTTT; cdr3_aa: CASSQVFGLARQPDTQYF
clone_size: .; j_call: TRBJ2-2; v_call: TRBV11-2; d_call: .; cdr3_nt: TGTGCCAGCAGCTTAGACCCACCAGGGAGAGGGCTCAACACCGGGGAGCTGTTTTTT; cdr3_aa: CASSLDPPGRGLNTGELFF
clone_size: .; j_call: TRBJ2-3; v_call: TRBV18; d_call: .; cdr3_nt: TGTGCCAGCTCACACGCTCTTCCGGGGGAGCCGGATACGCAGTATTTT; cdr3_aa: CASSHALPGEPDTQYF
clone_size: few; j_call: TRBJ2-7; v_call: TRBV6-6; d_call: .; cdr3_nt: TGTGCCAGCAGTCCCCAAGGTACAGCCGCCTACGAGCAGTACTTC; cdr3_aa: CASSPQGTAAYEQYF
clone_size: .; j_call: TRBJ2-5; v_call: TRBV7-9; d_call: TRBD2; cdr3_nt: TGTGCCAGCAGCCCTACAGCGGGAGGCGTACAAGAGACCCAGTACTTC; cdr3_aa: CASSPTAGGVQETQYF
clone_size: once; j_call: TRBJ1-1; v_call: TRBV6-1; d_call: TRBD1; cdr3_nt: TGTGCCAGCAGGGACAGGGGACGCATGAACACTGAAGCTTTCTTT; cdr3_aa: CASRDRGRMNTEAFF
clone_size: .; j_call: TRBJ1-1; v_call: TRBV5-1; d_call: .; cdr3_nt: TGCGCCAGCAGCTTGGGGGGCCTGAACACTGAAGCTTTCTTT; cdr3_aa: CASSLGGLNTEAFF
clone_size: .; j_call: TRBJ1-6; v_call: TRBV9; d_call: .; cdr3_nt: TGTGCCAGCAGCGTAAGACCTGGGGATTCACCCCTCCACTTT; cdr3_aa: CASSVRPGDSPLHF
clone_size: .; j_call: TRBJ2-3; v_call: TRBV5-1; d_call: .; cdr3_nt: TGCGCCAGCGTACGGGGGTCCCCCACAGATACGCAGTATTTT; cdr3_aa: CASVRGSPTDTQYF
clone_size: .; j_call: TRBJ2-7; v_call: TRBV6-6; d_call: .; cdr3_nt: TGTGCCAGCAGTTACTCAAGCGGCGAGCAGTACTTC; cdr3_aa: CASSYSSGEQYF
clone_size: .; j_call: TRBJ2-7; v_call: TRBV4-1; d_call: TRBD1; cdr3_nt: TGCGCCAGCAGCCCCTCCGGGACAGGTACCTACGAGCAGTACTTC; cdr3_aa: CASSPSGTGTYEQYF
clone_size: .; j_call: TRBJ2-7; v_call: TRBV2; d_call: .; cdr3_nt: TGTGCCAGCAGTCAGACGGGCACCTACGAGCAGTACTTC; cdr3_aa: CASSQTGTYEQYF
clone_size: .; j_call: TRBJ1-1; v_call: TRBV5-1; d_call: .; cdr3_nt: TGCGCCAGCAGCTTGGCTGGGGTGCGCGCTTTCTTT; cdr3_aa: CASSLAGVRAFF
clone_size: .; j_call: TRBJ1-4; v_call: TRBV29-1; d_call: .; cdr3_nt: TGCAGCGTTCGGGGGTTCGATGAAAAACTGTTTTTT; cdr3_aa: CSVRGFDEKLFF
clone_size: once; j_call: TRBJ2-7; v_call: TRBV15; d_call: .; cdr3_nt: TGTGCCACCAGCGAGCAAGACAGGTCCTACGAGCAGTACTTC; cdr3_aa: CATSEQDRSYEQYF
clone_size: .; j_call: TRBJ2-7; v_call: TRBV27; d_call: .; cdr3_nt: TGTGCCACATCTGCCTGGGGAAAAGGGTCCTACGAGCAGTACTTC; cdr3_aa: CATSAWGKGSYEQYF
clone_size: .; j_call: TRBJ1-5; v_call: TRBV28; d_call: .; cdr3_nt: TGTGCCAGCGGAAGACCAGGGCGTCAGCCCCAGCATTTT; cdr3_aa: CASGRPGRQPQHF
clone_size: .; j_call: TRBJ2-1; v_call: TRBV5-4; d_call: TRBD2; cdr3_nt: TGTGCCAGCAGCTTGGGACTAGCGGGGGAGTACAATGAGCAGTTCTTC; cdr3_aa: CASSLGLAGEYNEQFF
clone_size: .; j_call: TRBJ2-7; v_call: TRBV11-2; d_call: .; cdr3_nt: TGTGCCAGCAGCTTTGGAGGCCTCCCCTACGAGCAGTACTTC; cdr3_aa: CASSFGGLPYEQYF
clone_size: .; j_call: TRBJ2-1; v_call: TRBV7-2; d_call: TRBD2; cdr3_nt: TGTGCCAGCAGCCCCTTTGGGACTAGCGCTAATGAGCAGTTCTTC; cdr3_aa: CASSPFGTSANEQFF
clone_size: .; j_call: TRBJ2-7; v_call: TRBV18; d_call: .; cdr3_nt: TGTGCCAGCTCACCACTCGGCCGAAAGGAAACCTACGAGCAGTACTTC; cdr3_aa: CASSPLGRKETYEQYF